This TCR beta chain was captured by sequencing in a study of beta chain features in type 1 diabetes (dated 2018 in TCRdb). General notes on the study: Mean age, gender distribution, total cell number and subset yield did not differ between patients and healthy donors. A total of around 110,000,000 sorted cells were examined across all samples, and RNA yield correlated strongly with the number of cells per subset. In the study, recently diagnosed type 1 diabetes patients and matched healthy donors were compared on the TCRB repertoires of their sorted circulating CD4+ T cell subsets. Regulatory and stem cell-like memory subsets were obtained from only 8 patients and about eight healthy donors, while naive and central memory subsets were obtained from all 28 donors.

Beyond this particular receptor, the publication reports: Shorter templates might have been favored by PCR, but patient and control samples were amplified and corrected together, so both groups would have been affected equally by any skew. At VDJ recombination sites, patients with type 1 diabetes made fewer insertions and deleted more nucleotides, a pattern implying thymic rearrangement abnormalities. Because cDNA rather than genomic DNA was sequenced, highly expressing activated cells could have been over-represented, although no difference in activation and CD3 levels was found between groups. Naive, central memory and regulatory TCRB repertoires appeared to be more alike among patients than among healthy donors. A moderate but significant shortening of TCRB CDR3 length was observed in type 1 diabetes patients in all four CD4+ subsets. HLA sub-analyses involved small numbers of individuals, so any influence of HLA type on TCRB rearrangement remained unresolved.

A single peripheral blood draw of around 0.11 L on average was collected from each donor into heparinised tubes. A BD FACSAria II and a panel including CD45RO, CCR7, CD25, CD127, CD95 and CD27 were used to sort naive, central memory, regulatory and stem cell-like memory CD4+ T cells. Purity was above 95% for every sorted population. PBMCs were separated immediately by Lymphoprep density gradient centrifugation and were stained directly, without being cultured. So that batch effects would be minimized, each experiment stained and sorted samples in pairs, pairing one healthy donor with one patient. Trimming at the junction amounts to 6 bases on V and 1 base on J, and the germline ends lie 16 bases apart. The germline V gene encodes CDR1 SGHAT and CDR2 FQDESV (reference sequence). From cysteine to phenylalanine, the CDR3 is 16 amino acids long. Only the CDR3 DNA stays, 48 bases, in frame from base 1.

On this clone itself: The specificity of this receptor is unknown. No clone much larger than this one lies a single base away; base qualities are absent.

The High Capacity cDNA Reverse Transcription Kit was used to reverse transcribe all of the isolated RNA, meaning that expressed TCRB transcripts were what got sequenced. Deep immunoSEQ sequencing was applied to naive, central memory and regulatory T cell samples, giving an average of roughly 3.5 million total reads per sample. After sorted cells were lysed in RLT buffer, RNA was extracted with DNase-treated RNeasy Micro or Mini kits, with the choice depending on cell number. Each cell subset was processed on its own to prevent cross-contamination, while patient and healthy donor samples were processed together. The immunoSEQ multiplex PCR was used to amplify TCRB sequences from cDNA, generating 87-bp fragments that spanned the CDR3 region. Sequencing of the amplicons was performed on the Illumina HiSeq platform. Per the authors' processing: Synthetic template baselines were used to correct PCR bias computationally, reads within Hamming distance 2 were collapsed, and singletons that could not be merged were discarded. Reads were aligned against IMGT to assign V, D and J genes, CDR3 length and insertions or deletions at six rearrangement sites. Within each subset, clonotype counts were normalized to sorted cell number, and only after that were true diversity and Gini coefficients computed with the tcR R package. Repertoire sharing was quantified using the overlap coefficient calculated on TCRB nucleotide sequences. As a proxy for the pre-selection repertoire, out-of-frame TCRB sequences from naive cells were analyzed. In its TCRdb copy, this immuneACCESS table keeps in-frame sequences only and misses some clones. Where compared with another copy, unresolved V genes explain less than half of these, and the others have no known cause. The V and J calls and clone size are taken from that table; D and trimming were inferred from the DNA. The table for this sample lists about 700,000 clones; about an eighth of them were counted only once. The ten largest account for 0.022% of the sample.

The sequence derives from a man aged 18 to 30 with type 1 diabetes. Sequenced: naive CD4+ T cells from blood. The intended sense of this specimen's cell subset or site label: true naive CD4+ T cells. The receptor chain draws on TRBV11-1 and TRBJ2-1, and TRBD1 may be the D gene, going by 6 matching bases. CDR3 reads: CASSNTEGVSYNEQFF. In nucleotides, the sequence is TGTGCCAGCAGTAATACCGAGGGGGTATCCTACAATGAGCAGTTCTTC.